The present T cell receptor (beta chain) was sequenced within a study of cytomegalovirus exposure and HLA in healthy donors. Points from the study as a whole: The classifier, whose performance was assessed in both the original and validation cohorts, reportedly diagnosed cytomegalovirus status with high specificity and sensitivity. Some segments of the V type, notably TRBV6-2 and TRBV6-3, were excluded as indistinguishable. The study recorded more than 150 TCR beta chains that were cytomegalovirus-associated.

When sampled, the donors appeared nominally healthy, though they likely had unrecorded immune exposures. A word on this clone: Its antigen is currently unknown.

Germline CDR1 and CDR2: SGHRS and YFSETQ. Trimming removed 2 bases from V and 9 bases from J, with 11 bases in between. The CDR3 runs 13 residues. The study ran its PCR with 60 Vbeta and 13 Jbeta primers. Using immunoSEQ multiplex PCR, the repertoire was profiled, and TCRdb retains in-frame clones only, with some absent. The sample holds approximately 190,000 clones, approximately 86% seen once. The chain joins TRBV5-1 to TRBJ2-2, with unresolved D. Specimen: PBMCs. The TCR sequence derives from a boy aged 2-15 years in good health and CMV-seronegative. In DNA, the CDR3 is TGCGCCAGCAGCTTCGTCCCCTCCCGGGAGCTGTTTTTT. The encoded protein is CASSFVPSRELFF. Full variable domain (rest looked up from reference TRBV5-1 and TRBJ2-2): KAGVTQTPRYLIKTRGQQVTLSCSPISGHRSVSWYQQTPGQGLQFLFEYFSETQRNKGNFPGRFSGRQFSNSRSEMNVSTLELGDSALYLCASSFVPSRELFFGEGSRLTVL.